Below, 30 T cell receptor beta chains from the same sample are listed, as sequenced in a study of regulatory T cells in long-lasting Graves disease (dated by TCRdb to the early 2020s). The label giving this sample's time point can be read as: newly diagnosed GD, antithyroid drugs for less than 3 months. RNA was extracted from PBMCs in TRIzol for both TCR sequencing and RNA sequencing. To prepare the library, multiplex PCR was applied. Sequencing took place on an Illumina HiSeq 4000. iRepertoire HTBI primers and Arm-PCR amplification of CDR3 regions were used to construct TCR beta libraries. The public reads were reanalyzed by TCRdb: fastp trimming at Q25, MiXCR alignment, in-frame beta chains only. Identical CDR3 protein sequences are pooled into one entry, listed with their most common genes and DNA. The sample has about 420,000 distinct CDR3 sequences on record, about a sixth of them singletons. Clones ranked in the top ten supply about 23% of the sample.

This sample also appeared in a second study, on T cells in Graves' hyperthyroidism and ophthalmopathy.

The sequencing used peripheral blood mononuclear cells (PBMCs), collected at new diagnosis, from a patient treated with antithyroid drugs. These receptors all stem from a woman aged 18-29 years with Graves disease. Donor details come from another sample of the same person, matched by shared clones.

About this clonotype itself: Germline and junction disagree at one end, which may indicate a read error. V usage is TRBV5-8 and J usage is TRBJ1-5; D perhaps matches TRBD1 (5 bases). The CDR3 extends over 15 amino acids. CDR1 and CDR2 from the germline V gene are SGHTS and YDEGEE. CDR3 coding DNA: TGTGCCAGCAGACCCCGGGACCTTGAGAGTAGTCGATGGTATTTT. Its protein is CASRPRDLESSRWYF. The full variable domain, its missing parts supplied by reference TRBV5-8 and TRBJ1-5, is EAGVTQSPTHLIKTRGQQATLRCSPISGHTSVYWYQQALGLGLQFLLWYDEGEERNRGNFPPRFSGRQFPNYSSELNVNALELEDSALYLCASRPRDLESSRWYFGDGTRLSIL.

This chain joins TRBV28 and TRBJ2-3; 13 bases line up with TRBD2. CDR3 length equals 16 residues. Trimming removed 5 bases from V and 3 bases from J; junction bases left unmatched: 5. The germline V gene has CDR1 MDHEN and CDR2 SYDVKM. CDR3 in amino acids: CASSPWTSGRTDTQYF. The CDR3 coding sequence is TGTGCCAGCAGTCCGTGGACTAGCGGGAGAACAGATACGCAGTATTTT.

With respect to this clonotype: In this CDR3 the conserved last residue, phenylalanine or tryptophan, is missing, so a read error is likely. The chain joins TRBV9 to TRBJ2-1; maybe TRBD1 (5 bases). Trimming removed 0 bases from V and 5 bases from J, with 12 bases in between. The length of the CDR3 is 15 residues. Germline V gene lookup returns CDR1 SGDLS and CDR2 YYNGEE. Written as DNA, the CDR3 is TGTGCCAGCAGCGTAGAAGGGGTCCCCGACAATGAGCAGTTCCTC. Encoded protein: CASSVEGVPDNEQFL.

This rearrangement joins TRBV28 to TRBJ2-5; D may be TRBD2 (5 bases). The germline V and J ends were trimmed by 6 bases and 5 bases, with 19 bases remaining between them. This CDR3 has 15 amino acids. Germline lookup yields CDR1 MDHEN and CDR2 SYDVKM. CDR3 protein: CASRPGIRAVETQYF. The CDR3 DNA follows: TGTGCCAGCAGGCCCGGGATCCGGGCGGTGGAGACCCAGTACTTC. Full variable domain (outside the CDR3, taken from reference TRBV28 and TRBJ2-5): DVKVTQSSRYLVKRTGEKVFLECVQDMDHENMFWYRQDPGLGLRLIYFSYDVKMKEKGDIPEGYSVSREKKERFSLILESASTNQTSMYLCASRPGIRAVETQYFGPGTRLLVL.

The J gene is TRBJ2-4, the V gene TRBV28; possible D gene TRBD1, 6 bases. This CDR3 is 13 amino acids long. The V end lost 5 bases, the J end lost 11 bases, and 16 bases lay between the germline ends. Looked up from germline, CDR1 is MDHEN and CDR2 is SYDVKM. The CDR3 here is CASSPYRESVQYF. The CDR3 DNA reads as TGTGCCAGCAGTCCGTACAGGGAGAGTGTTCAGTACTTC. Full variable domain (outside the CDR3, taken from reference TRBV28 and TRBJ2-4): DVKVTQSSRYLVKRTGEKVFLECVQDMDHENMFWYRQDPGLGLRLIYFSYDVKMKEKGDIPEGYSVSREKKERFSLILESASTNQTSMYLCASSPYRESVQYFGAGTRLSVL.

In its sample, this clonotype was seen many times. The chain carries TRBV11-2 and TRBJ2-1; D is unclear. CDR1 and CDR2 (germline): SGHAT, FQNNGV. V was cut by 5 bases and J by 7 bases, with 12 bases left in between. This CDR3 is 13 amino acids long. This CDR3 reads CASSPYRPNEQFF. CDR3 in DNA: TGTGCCAGCAGCCCTTACCGGCCGAATGAGCAGTTCTTC.

In regard to this clonotype: A read error may account for a junction end that differs from germline. The genes are TRBV24-1 and TRBJ1-1; TRBD1 aligns across 10 bases. In germline, CDR1 is KGHDR, CDR2 SFDVKD. The CDR3 sequence is 14 residues long. The CDR3 DNA sequence: TGTGCCACCAGGACAGGGGGCGCGAACACTGAAGCTTCCTTT. This gives the protein CATRTGGANTEASF.

This clonotype was seen at least ten times. The rearrangement uses TRBV2 and TRBJ2-3; 7 positions match TRBD1. Germline CDR1 reads SNHLY; CDR2 reads FYNNEI. The CDR3 consists of 14 residues. Germline trimming cut 5 bases from V and 0 bases from J; bases unmatched to any gene: 2. CDR3 region: CASSNRGSTDTQYF. CDR3 in DNA: TGTGCCAGCAGTAACAGGGGTAGCACAGATACGCAGTATTTT.

V and J are TRBV30 and TRBJ1-2; perhaps TRBD1 as D (6 bases). CDR3 length: 13 residues. V was shortened by 3 bases and J by 5 bases, with 13 bases between the two germline ends. Germline CDR1 GTSNPN, CDR2 SVGIG (reference sequence). CDR3 in amino acids: CAWSHGQSYGYTF. CDR3 DNA sequence: TGTGCCTGGAGCCACGGACAGTCTTATGGCTACACCTTC. Full variable domain (outside the CDR3, taken from reference TRBV30 and TRBJ1-2): SQTIHQWPATLVQPVGSPLSLECTVEGTSNPNLYWYRQAAGRGLQLLFYSVGIGQISSEVPQNLSASRPQDRQFILSSKKLLLSDSGFYLCAWSHGQSYGYTFGSGTRLTVV.

This clonotype showed up many times. The chain uses TRBV20-1 and TRBJ1-6; the D is unclear. Germline V gives CDR1 DFQATT, CDR2 SNEGSKA (reference sequence). V was shortened by 0 bases and J by 9 bases, with 9 bases between the two germline ends. The CDR3 has 13 residues. DNA of the CDR3: TGCAGTGCTAGAGATCGTCGAGGTTCACCCCTCCACTTT. This encodes CSARDRRGSPLHF.

This clonotype was counted many times. The J gene is TRBJ2-3, the V gene TRBV7-2; 9 bases map to TRBD2. V shed 6 bases, J shed 5 bases, and the junction held 18 bases outside the gene matches. Germline V CDR1 and CDR2: SGHTA, FQGNSA. The CDR3 totals 18 residues. In DNA, the CDR3 is TGTGCCAGCAGAGGCGGCCTTCAGGCGGGAGGGCGTAGAGATACGCAGTATTTT. Translating it yields CASRGGLQAGGRRDTQYF.

This clonotype was seen a handful of times. The gene calls are TRBV30 and TRBJ1-3; tentatively, D is TRBD1 (6 bases). The V and J ends lost 6 bases and 0 bases respectively, with 15 bases between them. CDR3 length: 15 residues. CDR1 and CDR2 from the germline V gene are GTSNPN and SVGIG (reference sequence). The CDR3 here is CACQGRRTSGNTIYF. The CDR3 bases are TGTGCCTGTCAGGGGCGTCGGACCTCTGGAAACACCATATATTTT. Full variable domain (rest looked up from reference TRBV30 and TRBJ1-3): SQTIHQWPATLVQPVGSPLSLECTVEGTSNPNLYWYRQAAGRGLQLLFYSVGIGQISSEVPQNLSASRPQDRQFILSSKKLLLSDSGFYLCACQGRRTSGNTIYFGEGSWLTVV.

The CDR3 protein is CASTRPGGLSNQPQHF. CDR3 bases: TGTGCCAGCACACGGCCCGGGGGGCTAAGCAATCAGCCCCAGCATTTT. The V call is TRBV28, the J call TRBJ1-5; D may be TRBD1 (6 bases). Looked up from germline, CDR1 is MDHEN and CDR2 is SYDVKM. The CDR3 runs 16 residues. Between the trimmed V and J ends, which lost 7 bases and 1 base, there was a span of 17 bases.

This clonotype was seen many times. The V and J genes are TRBV20-1 and TRBJ2-1; TRBD2 agrees at 11 bases. With V trimmed by 3 bases and J by 6 bases, 4 bases remained unmatched. The CDR3 spans 14 residues. Germline CDR1 reads DFQATT; CDR2 reads SNEGSKA (reference sequence). DNA of the CDR3: TGCAGTGCTAGGTCTAGCGGGAGGCTCAATGAGCAGTTCTTC. Amino acid sequence: CSARSSGRLNEQFF.

As for this clonotype: A far larger clone differs by one base, so this is likely a read error. The chain joins TRBV7-3 to TRBJ2-7; D might be TRBD2 (5 bases). Trimming took off 2 bases at V and 7 bases at J, with 15 bases between the two ends. This CDR3 has 14 amino acids. Germline-derived CDR1 and CDR2 are SGHTA and FQGTGA. CDR3 DNA: TGTGCCAGCAGCTTAGAGCGCGGGTGTCGAGAGCAGTACTTC. It translates to CASSLERGCREQYF.

This clonotype was counted many times. The rearrangement links TRBV3-1 to TRBJ2-3, with 8 bases that match TRBD2. CDR1 and CDR2 (germline): LGHDT, YNNKEL (reference sequence). CDR3 size: 17 residues. The V and J ends lost 1 base and 4 bases, in that order; junction bases with no gene match: 10. This chain's CDR3 is CASSQGAGTRFADTQYF. The CDR3 nucleotides are TGTGCCAGCAGCCAAGGCGCCGGGACTAGATTCGCAGATACGCAGTATTTT.

The sample holds a few counts of this clonotype. The chain carries TRBV7-9 and TRBJ2-1, with D possibly being TRBD1 (6 bases). There are 13 residues in the CDR3. CDR1 SEHNR and CDR2 FQNEAQ come from the germline V gene (reference sequence). Trimming took 7 bases from V and 6 from J, leaving 13 bases between them. CDR3 DNA sequence: TGTGCCAGCACCAACAGGGTTGGCAATGAGCAGTTCTTC. Protein sequence: CASTNRVGNEQFF. Drawing the rest from reference TRBV7-9 and TRBJ2-1, the complete variable domain is DTGVSQNPRHKITKRGQNVTFRCDPISEHNRLYWYRQTLGQGPEFLTYFQNEAQLEKSRLLSDRFSAERPKGSFSTLEIQRTEQGDSAMYLCASTNRVGNEQFFGPGTRLTVL.

This clonotype has at least ten counts. The chain joins TRBV28 to TRBJ1-2; possibly TRBD1 for D (6 bases). V lost 1 base and J lost 4, with 16 bases in between. The CDR3 consists of 16 residues. Germline V gene data show CDR1 as MDHEN and CDR2 as SYDVKM. The CDR3 reads CASSLYRQVPSYGYTF. Here the CDR3 DNA reads TGTGCCAGCAGTTTATATCGACAGGTCCCTTCCTATGGCTACACCTTC.

This clonotype was found many times. The chain couples TRBV3-1 to TRBJ2-5; D not resolved. Germline CDR1 is LGHDT and CDR2 is YNNKEL (reference sequence). With 0 bases removed from V and 0 bases from J, the gap between germline ends came to 5 bases. This CDR3 has 14 amino acids. CDR3 protein: CASSQDINQETQYF. CDR3 sequence (DNA): TGTGCCAGCAGCCAAGATATAAACCAAGAGACCCAGTACTTC.

This clonotype was found many times. The rearrangement links TRBV9 to TRBJ1-2; 7 nucleotides line up with TRBD1. There are 13 residues in the CDR3. Germline CDR1 SGDLS, CDR2 YYNGEE. Losses at the gene ends were 4 bases for V and 6 bases for J; bases not matched to a gene: 6. The CDR3 protein is CASSPTGSDGYTF. CDR3 in DNA: TGTGCCAGCAGCCCGACAGGGTCGGATGGCTACACCTTC.

This clonotype has more than one count but fewer than ten. The chain has TRBV28 and TRBJ2-4; D is undetermined. V gave up 1 base and J gave up 0 bases, with 4 bases separating them. This CDR3 has 14 residues. Germline values: CDR1 MDHEN, CDR2 SYDVKM. The CDR3 coding sequence is TGTGCCAGCAGTTTATTAGTAGCCAAAAACATTCAGTACTTC. Its protein product is CASSLLVAKNIQYF. The full variable domain, in which reference TRBV28 and TRBJ2-4 provide the parts outside the CDR3, is DVKVTQSSRYLVKRTGEKVFLECVQDMDHENMFWYRQDPGLGLRLIYFSYDVKMKEKGDIPEGYSVSREKKERFSLILESASTNQTSMYLCASSLLVAKNIQYFGAGTRLSVL.

Only a few counts were recorded for this clonotype. V gene TRBV6-4 combines with J gene TRBJ1-4, with 10 bases aligning to TRBD1. The CDR3 loop spans 14 amino acids. Germline V gene data show CDR1 as MRHNA and CDR2 as SNTAGT. J lost 10 bases, V lost 5 bases, and 7 bases had no gene match. CDR3 protein: CASSSSRDRGKLFF. The DNA of the CDR3 is TGTGCCAGCAGTTCGTCCCGGGACAGGGGAAAACTGTTTTTT.

This clonotype came up many times. The chain carries TRBV14 and TRBJ2-3; 14 nucleotides align to TRBD2. The CDR3 is made up of 20 amino acids. The germline gives CDR1 SGHDN, CDR2 FVKESK. The junction had 8 bases not matched to a gene; V was cut back by 0 bases and J by 0 bases. DNA for the CDR3: TGTGCCAGCAGCCAAGATCCCACGGGACTAGCGGGAGCTAGCACAGATACGCAGTATTTT. Protein sequence: CASSQDPTGLAGASTDTQYF.

The table lists this clonotype with many counts. The rearrangement links TRBV7-2 to TRBJ2-7, with TRBD2 as a possible D gene (6 bases). The CDR3 has 15 amino acids. Germline V lookup: CDR1 SGHTA, CDR2 FQGNSA. V dropped 7 bases and J dropped 0 bases, with 16 bases sitting between them. This CDR3 reads CASTVVSGGSYEQYF. DNA of the CDR3: TGTGCCAGCACCGTGGTTAGCGGAGGCTCCTACGAGCAGTACTTC. The whole variable domain, remainder taken from reference TRBV7-2 and TRBJ2-7, is GAGVSQSPSNKVTEKGKDVELRCDPISGHTALYWYRQSLGQGLEFLIYFQGNSAPDKSGLPSDRFSAERTGGSVSTLTIQRTQQEDSAVYLCASTVVSGGSYEQYFGPGTRLTVT.

This chain uses TRBV4-1 with TRBJ2-3; D possibly corresponds to TRBD2 (6 bases). Germline loops: CDR1 MGHRA, CDR2 YSYEKL. The CDR3 has 16 residues. V dropped 4 bases and J dropped 4 bases, with 18 bases sitting between them. CDR3 protein: CASSPTEGRPPDTQYF. CDR3 DNA: TGCGCCAGCAGCCCGACGGAGGGGAGGCCCCCAGATACGCAGTATTTT.

Ten or more counts support this clonotype. This sequence joins TRBV11-2 and TRBJ2-3, with D unclear. Germline V CDR1 and CDR2: SGHAT, FQNNGV. CDR3 size: 16 residues. V was pared by 1 base and J by 0 bases, with 11 bases between. The CDR3 protein is CASSLGLGGSTDTQYF. CDR3 DNA: TGTGCCAGCAGCTTAGGTTTGGGCGGCAGCACAGATACGCAGTATTTT.

The chain is built from TRBV28 and TRBJ1-6; no clear D. Trimming removed 3 bases at V and 9 bases at J, with 12 bases between. The CDR3 has 14 amino acids. Germline V gene data show CDR1 as MDHEN and CDR2 as SYDVKM. DNA of the CDR3: TGTGCCAGCAGTTTCGCCCAGAACGGTTCACCCCTCCACTTT. Translating gives CASSFAQNGSPLHF.

This clonotype occurred many times. The rearrangement uses TRBV7-9 and TRBJ2-1; D is perhaps TRBD2 (6 bases). The CDR3 totals 16 residues. Trimming stripped 5 bases from V and 8 bases from J, with 22 bases between. Per germline, CDR1 SEHNR and CDR2 FQNEAQ (reference sequence). DNA for the CDR3: TGTGCCAGCAGCGCCGCCCCTGGGAGGCCCGGCTATGAGCAGTTCTTC. Residues: CASSAAPGRPGYEQFF.

This clonotype was detected ten times or more. CDR3: CASSLSTSGWGETQYF. The CDR3 bases are TGTGCCAGCAGCTTATCTACTAGCGGATGGGGAGAGACCCAGTACTTC. The V gene is TRBV11-2, the J gene TRBJ2-5, with TRBD2 matching 8 bases. V gave up 2 bases and J gave up 4 bases; unmatched junction bases: 9. The CDR3 is 16 amino acids. Germline V CDR1 and CDR2: SGHAT, FQNNGV. Drawing the rest from reference TRBV11-2 and TRBJ2-5, the complete variable domain is EAGVAQSPRYKIIEKRQSVAFWCNPISGHATLYWYQQILGQGPKLLIQFQNNGVVDDSQLPKDRFSAERLKGVDSTLKIQPAKLEDSAVYLCASSLSTSGWGETQYFGPGTRLLVL.

This clonotype was seen ten or more times. The chain employs TRBV28 and TRBJ2-1; TRBD2 might be the D (6 bases). Trimming took 3 bases from V and 5 from J, leaving 17 bases between them. The CDR3 has 16 amino acids. Per germline, CDR1 MDHEN and CDR2 SYDVKM. The CDR3 loop reads CASSFLGGTTNNEQFF. In DNA, the CDR3 is TGTGCCAGCAGTTTCTTGGGAGGAACCACTAACAATGAGCAGTTCTTC. Together with reference TRBV28 and TRBJ2-1, the CDR3 gives the full variable domain: DVKVTQSSRYLVKRTGEKVFLECVQDMDHENMFWYRQDPGLGLRLIYFSYDVKMKEKGDIPEGYSVSREKKERFSLILESASTNQTSMYLCASSFLGGTTNNEQFFGPGTRLTVL.